These T cell receptor beta chains were read from a single sample in a study of T cell changes during pregnancy in multiple sclerosis. TCRdb's copy holds only in-frame clones and misses some; the assay was immunoSEQ multiplex PCR. The top ten clones hold less than 3% of a sample with around 60,000 clones, roughly 90% of them seen once. Specimen: peripheral blood, collected in the second trimester of pregnancy. These receptors came from a female donor in good health, enrolled as a control in a pregnancy study. The CDR3 runs from the conserved cysteine through the conserved F or W. Fields, in order: V gene, clone size, D gene, J gene, CDR3 DNA, CDR3 protein. The D gene is left open where the match is weak. Clone size is given for some rows only: seen once, a few or many times, or a class if the clone is expanded.

>TRBV30|few|.|TRBJ2-5
TGTGCCTGGAGTCTAGAAGAGACCCAGTACTTC
CAWSLEETQYF
>TRBV27|.|.|TRBJ2-1
TGTGCCAGCAGTCCCCAGGACAGGGGGTATTCTAGCGGGAGGAAGAATGAGCAGTTCTTC
CASSPQDRGYSSGRKNEQFF
>TRBV5-1|.|TRBD2|TRBJ2-7
TGCGCCAGCAGCTTGTTTCGGGCTCGCGGGAGGGCATCCTACGAGCAGTACTTC
CASSLFRARGRASYEQYF
>TRBV27|.|.|TRBJ2-7
TGTGCCAGCAGGAAGGGGGACGGCTCGAGCGAGCAGTACTTC
CASRKGDGSSEQYF
>TRBV15|.|TRBD1|TRBJ2-6
TGTGCCACCCCGGGACAGGGGCCACCGGCTGGGGCCAACGTCCTGACTTTC
CATPGQGPPAGANVLTF
>TRBV27|once|.|TRBJ2-7
TGTGCCACTGCAGCGACCCTCGCCTCGTTCGAGCAGTACTTC
CATAATLASFEQYF
>TRBV9|.|TRBD1|TRBJ1-4
TGTGCCAGCAGCGTAGGACAGGGGAGTAATGAAAAACTGTTTTTT
CASSVGQGSNEKLFF
>TRBV19|.|.|TRBJ2-5
TGTGCCAGTAGTGAGGGTAGGGCAGGCGGTGAGACCCAGTACTTC
CASSEGRAGGETQYF
>TRBV27|.|.|TRBJ2-5
TGTGCCAGCAGTCCCCTCCCGGGTCCAAACCAAGAGACCCAGTACTTC
CASSPLPGPNQETQYF
>TRBV29-1|.|.|TRBJ1-1
TGCAGCGCAATCGGGTATTTGAACACTGAAGCTTTCTTT
CSAIGYLNTEAFF
>TRBV5-1|.|TRBD1|TRBJ2-1
TGCGCCAGCAGCTTACAGGGGCCCCCCAATGAGCAGTTCTTC
CASSLQGPPNEQFF
>TRBV30|few|.|TRBJ1-2
TGTGCCTGGTCGCCTCGGGACTATGGCTACACCTTC
CAWSPRDYGYTF
>TRBV10-2|.|.|TRBJ2-5
TGCGCCAGCAGTGAGTTCCGAACTGGAGAGACCCAGTACTTC
CASSEFRTGETQYF
>TRBV7-9|.|.|TRBJ1-3
TGTGCCAGCAGCCGGGGGGTCGGCTCTGGAAACACCATATATTTT
CASSRGVGSGNTIYF
>TRBV28|.|.|TRBJ1-1
TGTGCCAGCAGCTCTGGGGGGGCTGAAGCTTTCTTT
CASSSGGAEAFF
>TRBV7-2|once|TRBD2|TRBJ2-3
TGTGCCAGCAGCTTAGCTAGCGGGGGGGCAGATACGCAGTATTTT
CASSLASGGADTQYF
>TRBV29-1|once|.|TRBJ2-1
TGCAGCGTTGGTAGAAGATCTGGAGGGTTAGGGGATGAGCAGTTCTTC
CSVGRRSGGLGDEQFF
>TRBV10-3|.|.|TRBJ1-2
TGTGCCATCTCTACAGGGAGAGGCTACACCTTC
CAISTGRGYTF
>TRBV6-4|few|TRBD2|TRBJ2-3
TGTGCCAGCAGTGTTCTAGCGGGAGAGGACACAGATACGCAGTATTTT
CASSVLAGEDTDTQYF
>TRBV29-1|.|.|TRBJ2-1
TGCAGCGCCGCGGGCTATGCAACCATCAGCTCCTACAATGAGCAGTTCTTC
CSAAGYATISSYNEQFF
>TRBV7-2|few|.|TRBJ1-5
TGTGCCAGCAGCTTACAGGGCAATCAGCCCCAGCATTTT
CASSLQGNQPQHF
>TRBV9|.|TRBD1|TRBJ2-5
TGTGCCAGCAGCGTCCCGACAGGGCTGGAGACCCAGTACTTC
CASSVPTGLETQYF
>TRBV4-3|.|.|TRBJ2-1
TGCGCCAGCAGCCGTGCCTCAGGCTCCTACAATGAGCAGTTCTTC
CASSRASGSYNEQFF
>TRBV5-1|.|TRBD1|TRBJ1-4
TGCGCCAGCAGCCCGGGACAGCAGCCAACTAATGAAAAACTGTTTTTT
CASSPGQQPTNEKLFF
>TRBV13|.|.|TRBJ2-1
TGTGCCAGCAGCCCCCCGGGTAGCGGCGTGTACAATGAGCAGTTCTTC
CASSPPGSGVYNEQFF
>TRBV6-4|.|.|TRBJ2-7
TGTGCCAGCAGTCCCAGGGGGGAGTGCCACGAGCAGTACTTC
CASSPRGECHEQYF
>TRBV13|.|TRBD2|TRBJ2-1
TGTGCCAGCAGCCTAGGGACTATGTCCAATGAGCAGTTCTTC
CASSLGTMSNEQFF
>TRBV2|once|.|TRBJ1-1
TGTGCCAGCAATTGGGGCAGGGTGTCGGGGAACACTGAAGCTTTCTTT
CASNWGRVSGNTEAFF
>TRBV19|.|TRBD2|TRBJ2-1
TGTGCCAGCTCTGGGACGGGAGGGACCTACAATGAGCAGTTCTTC
CASSGTGGTYNEQFF
>TRBV7-3|.|.|TRBJ1-6
TGTGCCAGCAGCTTAACGGCAGGGTCGAATTCACCCCTCCACTTT
CASSLTAGSNSPLHF
>TRBV5-4|.|TRBD1|TRBJ2-7
TGTGCCAGCAGCCTCAGACAGGGGGACGACGAGCAGTACTTC
CASSLRQGDDEQYF
>TRBV13|.|.|TRBJ2-3
TGTGCCAGCAGCTTATCTGAGGACACACGCTGCACAGATACGCAGTATTTT
CASSLSEDTRCTDTQYF
>TRBV2|.|TRBD2|TRBJ2-5
TGTGCCAGCAGTGGGACTAGCGGGCGGGTGACCCAGTACTTC
CASSGTSGRVTQYF
>TRBV6-1|once|.|TRBJ1-2
TGTGCCAGCAATCCCGGGGGCTATGGCTACACCTTC
CASNPGGYGYTF
>TRBV10-3|.|TRBD1|TRBJ2-7
TGTGCCATCAGGAGGGGACAGGGGGAAGTTGGCGAGCAGTACTTC
CAIRRGQGEVGEQYF
>TRBV4-1|.|TRBD2|TRBJ2-3
TGCGCCAGCAGCCAAGTAACGGGGGGGAGGGTAAATACAGATACGCAGTATTTT
CASSQVTGGRVNTDTQYF
>TRBV5-6|.|.|TRBJ1-1
TGTGCCAGCAGCTTGAATGGGGCCCAAGGTGCCGCTTTCTTT
CASSLNGAQGAAFF
>TRBV19|.|.|TRBJ2-5
TGTGCCAGTAGTACCCGAAGATGGCCAGACCAAGAGACCCAGTACTTC
CASSTRRWPDQETQYF
>TRBV25-1|.|.|TRBJ1-1
TGTGCCAGCAGTGCCAAAAGAGGAGGTCTCACTGAAGCTTTCTTT
CASSAKRGGLTEAFF
>TRBV18|.|.|TRBJ1-1
TGTGCCAGCTCAACCAACAGGGACACTGAAGCTTTCTTT
CASSTNRDTEAFF
>TRBV7-9|.|.|TRBJ2-1
TGTGCCAGCAGCTCGACTAGTCCTTCCTCAAATGAGCAGTTCTTC
CASSSTSPSSNEQFF
>TRBV6-6|.|.|TRBJ1-2
TGTGCCAGCAGCTCTACACGGGGGAACTATGGCTACACCTTC
CASSSTRGNYGYTF
>TRBV6-5|.|.|TRBJ1-1
TGTGCCAGCAGTTACTCTGAGGGCTACACTGAAGCTTTCTTT
CASSYSEGYTEAFF
>TRBV11-2|.|TRBD2|TRBJ2-7
TGTGCCAGCAGCTATACTAGCGGGTACGAGCAGTACTTC
CASSYTSGYEQYF